The 13 T cell receptor beta chains presented below share a single source sample, sequenced in a study of T cells in Graves' hyperthyroidism and ophthalmopathy. From RNA transcripts, TCR beta CDR3 regions were amplified. With the HTBI primer set, the TCR CDR3 went through a first round of RT-PCR. TCRdb re-derived calls from the multiplex PCR reads in MiXCR, one entry per CDR3 protein. Here the sample spans roughly 700,000 distinct CDR3 sequences, approximately 15% being singletons. Sequences were obtained from blood. These receptors were collected from a woman aged 18 to 35 with Graves' hyperthyroidism.

In its sample, this clonotype was seen a few times. J is TRBJ2-3 and V is TRBV29-1, with TRBD2 matching over 9 bases. Looked up from germline, CDR1 is SQVTM and CDR2 is ANQGSEA. With 4 bases clipped from V and 6 bases from J, the junction kept 11 bases outside the gene matches. There are 15 residues in the CDR3. This CDR3 reads CSVALFLAGTDTQYF. The CDR3 bases are TGCAGCGTTGCTCTTTTTCTAGCGGGAACGGATACGCAGTATTTT.

V is TRBV6-1 and J is TRBJ2-3; no definite D call. The germline V gene has CDR1 MNHNS and CDR2 SASEGT. This CDR3 comprises 14 residues. The V end lost 5 bases, the J end lost 2 bases, and 11 bases lay between the germline ends. The CDR3 DNA sequence: TGTGCCAGCAGTCCGTATGCCGACACAGATACGCAGTATTTT. This translates into CASSPYADTDTQYF.

This clonotype was counted at least ten times. The chain links TRBV28 to TRBJ2-1, with 10 positions matching TRBD2. The CDR3 sequence is 14 residues long. V shed 5 bases, J shed 9 bases, and the junction held 7 bases outside the gene matches. Per germline, CDR1 MDHEN and CDR2 SYDVKM. The CDR3: CASSTSSGSPEQFF. The CDR3 DNA reads as TGTGCCAGCAGTACCTCTAGCGGGAGCCCTGAGCAGTTCTTC.

This clonotype occurred many times. V usage is TRBV13 and J usage is TRBJ1-2, with D unclear. Germline-derived CDR1 and CDR2 are PRHDT and FYEKMQ (reference sequence). The CDR3 is 12 residues long. V was pared by 5 bases and J by 3 bases, with 7 bases between. The CDR3 coding sequence is TGTGCCAGCAGCACTCAGGACTATGGCTACACCTTC. Translating it yields CASSTQDYGYTF. The full variable domain, completed using reference TRBV13 and TRBJ1-2, is AAGVIQSPRHLIKEKRETATLKCYPIPRHDTVYWYQQGPGQDPQFLISFYEKMQSDKGSIPDRFSAQQFSDYHSELNMSSLELGDSALYFCASSTQDYGYTFGSGTRLTVV.

This clonotype was observed at least ten times. The gene calls are TRBV20-1 and TRBJ1-5, with D unclear. The CDR3 sequence is 13 residues long. With 0 bases removed from V and 6 bases from J, the gap between germline ends came to 9 bases. Germline lookup yields CDR1 DFQATT and CDR2 SNEGSKA (reference sequence). The CDR3 region is CSARDDFTQPQHF. In DNA, the CDR3 is TGCAGTGCTAGAGACGATTTCACTCAGCCCCAGCATTTT.

This clonotype has a handful of counts. J is TRBJ2-7 and V is TRBV28; D is uncertain. From germline, CDR1 is MDHEN and CDR2 SYDVKM. Trimming stripped 3 bases from V and 3 bases from J, with 12 bases between. The CDR3 loop spans 14 amino acids. The CDR3 region has the DNA TGTGCCAGCAGTTTTCTCAGGACGATCTACGAGCAGTACTTC. Protein product: CASSFLRTIYEQYF.

This clonotype was detected ten times or more. This may come from a read error, since a much larger clone is one base off. Likely a read error: the CDR3 ends without its conserved phenylalanine or tryptophan. This chain joins TRBV7-3 and TRBJ2-7; 9 bases agree with TRBD2. The CDR3 is made up of 16 amino acids. Germline lookup yields CDR1 SGHTA and CDR2 FQGTGA. V lost 5 bases, J lost 6 bases, and 14 bases stayed unmatched. The CDR3 DNA reads TGTGCCAGCAGCCCGGACCTAGCTAGCGGGAAGAGCGAGCAGTACCTC. The encoded protein is CASSPDLASGKSEQYL.

This clonotype showed up many times. The chain employs TRBV11-3 and TRBJ2-3; D may correspond to TRBD1 or TRBD2 (5 bases each). Trimming left V 5 bases short and J 3 bases short, with 15 bases between. The length of the CDR3 is 15 residues. Looked up from germline, CDR1 is SGHNT and CDR2 is YENEEA. The CDR3: CASSLTRGETDTQYF. DNA of the CDR3: TGTGCCAGCAGCCTCACGAGGGGCGAGACAGATACGCAGTATTTT.

This clonotype has a handful of counts. V gene TRBV19 combines with J gene TRBJ1-4; maybe TRBD1 (6 bases). Germline V gene sequence: CDR1 LNHDA, CDR2 SQIVND (reference sequence). The CDR3 has 14 amino acids. V lost 6 bases and J 2 bases, leaving 10 bases between the germline ends. The CDR3 DNA sequence: TGTGCCAGTAGGACCGACAGGACTAATGAAAAACTGTTTTTT. It translates to CASRTDRTNEKLFF.

This clonotype was counted many times. The rearrangement links TRBV12-5 to TRBJ2-5; 8 bases match TRBD2. The CDR3 is 17 residues long. CDR1 is LGHNT, CDR2 FRNRAP, per germline. The junction had 12 bases not matched to a gene; V was cut back by 1 base and J by 5 bases. CDR3 coding DNA: TGTGCTAGTGGTTTGGATGCCGGAGGACTAGCCGGCGAGACCCAGTACTTC. Its protein product is CASGLDAGGLAGETQYF.

In this sample, this clonotype turned up many times. The chain couples TRBV20-1 to TRBJ2-3, with a tentative D call TRBD1 (6 bases). V was cut by 2 bases and J by 2 bases, with 17 bases left in between. The CDR3 has 16 residues. In germline, CDR1 is DFQATT, CDR2 SNEGSKA (reference sequence). The CDR3 nucleotides are TGCAGTGCTAGAAGACTGGGGCAGGGGATCACAGATACGCAGTATTTT. Protein sequence: CSARRLGQGITDTQYF.

This clonotype was counted between two and nine times. The gene calls are TRBV19 and TRBJ1-2; D might be TRBD1 (6 bases). CDR1 is LNHDA, CDR2 SQIVND, per germline (reference sequence). CDR3 size: 15 residues. The V end lost 7 bases, the J end lost 4 bases, and 19 bases lay between the germline ends. Here the CDR3 DNA reads TGTGCCAGTACCGCTTTTACCGGGACATTCTATGGCTACACCTTC. Translation gives CASTAFTGTFYGYTF.

Concerning this clonotype itself: One end of the junction fails to match germline, which may point to a read error. V is TRBV12-3 or TRBV12-4 and J is TRBJ2-4; TRBD2 matches 7 bases. The CDR3 spans 18 residues. CDR3 sequence: CASSLESGAHQAKNIRYF. The CDR3 nucleotides read TGTGCCAGCAGTTTAGAGAGCGGGGCCCATCAAGCCAAAAACATTCGGTACTTC.